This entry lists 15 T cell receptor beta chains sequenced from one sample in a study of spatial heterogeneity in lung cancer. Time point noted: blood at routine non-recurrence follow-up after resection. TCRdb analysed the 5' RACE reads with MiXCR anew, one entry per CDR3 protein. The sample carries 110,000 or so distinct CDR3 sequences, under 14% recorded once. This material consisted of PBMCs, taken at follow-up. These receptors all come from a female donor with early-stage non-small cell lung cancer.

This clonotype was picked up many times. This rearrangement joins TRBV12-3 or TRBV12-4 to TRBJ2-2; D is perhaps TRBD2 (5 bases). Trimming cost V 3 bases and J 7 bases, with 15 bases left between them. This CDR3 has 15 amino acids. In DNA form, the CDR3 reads TGTGCCAGCAGTTTGAACCGGGGTATCGGCGGGGAGCTGTTTTTT. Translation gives CASSLNRGIGGELFF.

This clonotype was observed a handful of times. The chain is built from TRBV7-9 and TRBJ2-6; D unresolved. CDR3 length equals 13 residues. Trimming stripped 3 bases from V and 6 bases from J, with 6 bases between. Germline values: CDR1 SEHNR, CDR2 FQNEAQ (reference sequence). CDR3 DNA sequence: TGTGCCAGCAGCTTGGGTACGGCCAACGTCCTGACTTTC. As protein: CASSLGTANVLTF. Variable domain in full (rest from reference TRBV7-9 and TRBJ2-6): DTGVSQNPRHKITKRGQNVTFRCDPISEHNRLYWYRQTLGQGPEFLTYFQNEAQLEKSRLLSDRFSAERPKGSFSTLEIQRTEQGDSAMYLCASSLGTANVLTFGAGSRLTVL.

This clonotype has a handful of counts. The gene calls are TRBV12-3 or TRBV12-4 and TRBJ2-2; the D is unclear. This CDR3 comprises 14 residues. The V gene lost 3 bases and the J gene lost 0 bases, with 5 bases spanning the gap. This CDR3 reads CASSFPTNTGELFF. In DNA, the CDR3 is TGTGCCAGCAGTTTCCCCACGAACACCGGGGAGCTGTTTTTT.

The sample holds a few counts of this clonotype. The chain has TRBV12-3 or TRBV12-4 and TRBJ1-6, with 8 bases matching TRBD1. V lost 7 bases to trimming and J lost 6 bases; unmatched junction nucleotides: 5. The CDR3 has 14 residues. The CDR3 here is CASTLQGVNSPLHF. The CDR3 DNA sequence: TGTGCCAGCACCCTACAGGGGGTTAATTCACCCCTCCACTTT.

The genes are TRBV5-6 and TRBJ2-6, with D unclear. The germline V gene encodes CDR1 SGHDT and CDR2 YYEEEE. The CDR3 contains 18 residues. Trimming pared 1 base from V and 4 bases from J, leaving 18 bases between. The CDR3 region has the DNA TGTGCCAGCAGCTTGACACTCCTTACCCTATCGGGGGCCAACGTCCTGACTTTC. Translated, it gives CASSLTLLTLSGANVLTF.

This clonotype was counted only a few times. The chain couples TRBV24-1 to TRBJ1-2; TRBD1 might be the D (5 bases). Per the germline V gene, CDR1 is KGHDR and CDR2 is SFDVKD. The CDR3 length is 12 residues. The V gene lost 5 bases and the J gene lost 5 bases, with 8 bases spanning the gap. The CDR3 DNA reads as TGTGCCACCAGTGGGGACTCATATGGCTACACCTTC. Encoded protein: CATSGDSYGYTF.

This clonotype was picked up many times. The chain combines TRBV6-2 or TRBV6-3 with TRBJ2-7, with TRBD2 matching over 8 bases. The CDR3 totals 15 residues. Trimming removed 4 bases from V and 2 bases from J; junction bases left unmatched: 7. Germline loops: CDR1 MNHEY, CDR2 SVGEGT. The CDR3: CASSSQGAGAYEQYF. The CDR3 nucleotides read TGTGCCAGCAGTTCTCAGGGAGCGGGAGCCTACGAGCAGTACTTC.

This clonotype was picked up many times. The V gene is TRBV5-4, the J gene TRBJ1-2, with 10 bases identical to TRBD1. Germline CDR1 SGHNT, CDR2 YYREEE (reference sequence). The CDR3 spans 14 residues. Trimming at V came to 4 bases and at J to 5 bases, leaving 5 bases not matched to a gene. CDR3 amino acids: CASSPRDRGYGYTF. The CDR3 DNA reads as TGTGCCAGCAGCCCAAGGGACAGGGGATATGGCTACACCTTC.

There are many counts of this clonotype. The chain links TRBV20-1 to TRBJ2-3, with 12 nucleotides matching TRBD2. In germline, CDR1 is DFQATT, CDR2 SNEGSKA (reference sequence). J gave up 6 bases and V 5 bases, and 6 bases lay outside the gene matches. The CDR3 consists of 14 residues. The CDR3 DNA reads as TGCAGTGCTCCGCTAGCGGGAGGGTCCGATACGCAGTATTTT. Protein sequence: CSAPLAGGSDTQYF.

The CDR3: CATSSSEWYGYTF. As DNA, the CDR3 is TGTGCCACCAGCAGTAGTGAGTGGTATGGCTACACCTTC. The chain employs TRBV15 and TRBJ1-2, with unresolved D. The V gene's germline CDR1 is LNHNV and CDR2 YYDKDF (reference sequence). The CDR3 is 13 amino acids. V lost 3 bases to trimming and J lost 5 bases, with 10 bases between them.

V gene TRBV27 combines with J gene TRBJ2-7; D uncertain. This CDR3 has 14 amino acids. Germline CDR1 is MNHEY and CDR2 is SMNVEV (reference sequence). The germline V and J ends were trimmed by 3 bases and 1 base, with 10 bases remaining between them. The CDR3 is CASSFSVQSYEQYF. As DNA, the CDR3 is TGTGCCAGCAGTTTTTCCGTACAATCCTACGAGCAGTACTTC.

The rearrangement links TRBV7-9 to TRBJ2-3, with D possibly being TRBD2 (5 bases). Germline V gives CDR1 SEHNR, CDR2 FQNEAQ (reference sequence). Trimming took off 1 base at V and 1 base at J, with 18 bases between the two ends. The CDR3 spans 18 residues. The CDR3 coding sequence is TGTGCCAGCAGCTTAGAGCCCCGGGCTCTAGCCCGCACAGATACGCAGTATTTT. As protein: CASSLEPRALARTDTQYF.

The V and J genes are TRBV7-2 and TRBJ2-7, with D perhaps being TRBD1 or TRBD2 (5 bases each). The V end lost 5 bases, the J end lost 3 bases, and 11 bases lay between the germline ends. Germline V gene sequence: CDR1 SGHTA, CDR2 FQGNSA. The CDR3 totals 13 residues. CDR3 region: CASSRGGRYEQYV. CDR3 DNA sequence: TGTGCCAGCAGCCGTGGGGGTCGCTACGAGCAGTACGTC.

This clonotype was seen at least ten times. For the CDR3, the DNA is TGCAGGTCATATACCGTCTCTGGGGCCAACGTCCTGACTTTC. It specifies CRSYTVSGANVLTF. V is TRBV20-1 and J is TRBJ2-6; D is ambiguous. This CDR3 has 14 residues. Germline lookup yields CDR1 DFQATT and CDR2 SNEGSKA (reference sequence).

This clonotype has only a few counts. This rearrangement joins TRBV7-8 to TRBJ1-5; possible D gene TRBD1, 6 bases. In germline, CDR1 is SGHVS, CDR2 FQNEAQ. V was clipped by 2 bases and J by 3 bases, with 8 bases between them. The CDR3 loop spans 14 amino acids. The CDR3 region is CASSLSGDNQPQHF. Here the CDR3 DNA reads TGTGCCAGCAGCTTATCAGGGGACAATCAGCCCCAGCATTTT.